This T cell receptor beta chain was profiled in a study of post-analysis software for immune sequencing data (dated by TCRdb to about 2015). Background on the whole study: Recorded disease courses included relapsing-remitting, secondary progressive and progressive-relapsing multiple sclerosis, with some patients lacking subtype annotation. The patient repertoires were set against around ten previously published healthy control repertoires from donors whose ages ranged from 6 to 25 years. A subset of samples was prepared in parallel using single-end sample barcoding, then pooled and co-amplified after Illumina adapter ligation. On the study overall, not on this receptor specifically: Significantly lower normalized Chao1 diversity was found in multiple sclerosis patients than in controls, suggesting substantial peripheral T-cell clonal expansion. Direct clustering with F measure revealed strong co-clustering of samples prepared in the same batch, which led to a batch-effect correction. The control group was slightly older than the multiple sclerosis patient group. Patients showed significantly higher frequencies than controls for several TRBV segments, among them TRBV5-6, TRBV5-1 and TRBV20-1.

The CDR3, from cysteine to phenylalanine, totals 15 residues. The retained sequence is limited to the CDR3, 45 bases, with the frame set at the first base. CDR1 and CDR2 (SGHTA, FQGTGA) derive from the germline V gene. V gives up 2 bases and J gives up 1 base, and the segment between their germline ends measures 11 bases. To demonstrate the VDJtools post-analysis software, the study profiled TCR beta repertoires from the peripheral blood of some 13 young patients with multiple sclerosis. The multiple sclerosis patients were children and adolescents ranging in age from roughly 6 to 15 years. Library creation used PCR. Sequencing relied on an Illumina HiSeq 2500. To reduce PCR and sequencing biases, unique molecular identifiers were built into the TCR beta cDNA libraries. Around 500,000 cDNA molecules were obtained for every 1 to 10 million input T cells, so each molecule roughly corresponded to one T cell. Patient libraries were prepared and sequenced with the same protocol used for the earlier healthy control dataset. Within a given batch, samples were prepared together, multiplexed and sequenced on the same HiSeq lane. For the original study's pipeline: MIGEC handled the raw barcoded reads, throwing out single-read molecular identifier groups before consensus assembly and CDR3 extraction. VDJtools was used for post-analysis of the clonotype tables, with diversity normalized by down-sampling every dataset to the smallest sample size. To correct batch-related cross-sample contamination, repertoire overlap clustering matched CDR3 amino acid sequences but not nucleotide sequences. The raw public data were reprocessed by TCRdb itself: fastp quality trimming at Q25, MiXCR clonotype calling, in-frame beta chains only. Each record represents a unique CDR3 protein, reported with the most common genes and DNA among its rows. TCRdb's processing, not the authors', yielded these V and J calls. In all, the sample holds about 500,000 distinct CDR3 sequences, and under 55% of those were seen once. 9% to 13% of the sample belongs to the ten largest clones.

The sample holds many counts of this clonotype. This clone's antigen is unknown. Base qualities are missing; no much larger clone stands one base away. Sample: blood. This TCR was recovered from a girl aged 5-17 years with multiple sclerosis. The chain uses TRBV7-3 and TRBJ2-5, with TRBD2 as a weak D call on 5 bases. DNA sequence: TGTGCCAGCAGCTTAGTTCCAGCGGTCCAAGAGACCCAGTACTTC. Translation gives CASSLVPAVQETQYF.